This T cell receptor beta chain comes out of a study of blood T cell repertoires in COVID-19. At the level of the study: Samples of COVID-19 (acute and convalescent) were obtained from the United States, Italy and Spain.

Trimming took 1 base from V and 5 from J, leaving 11 bases between them. This CDR3 has 14 amino acids. The germline V gene encodes CDR1 SGHAT and CDR2 FQNNGV. Authors' processing steps: Estimated nucleated cell counts came from reference gene primer amplification. The assay was immunoSEQ multiplex PCR, and TCRdb's table has in-frame clones only and misses some. That table is the source of V, J and clone size, and D and trimming were worked out from the DNA. Of some 250,000 clones listed, around 83% are singletons. Sequencing was done on a sample of peripheral blood. The origin of this receptor is a woman in her sixties with active or convalescent COVID-19. The V gene is TRBV11-2, the J gene TRBJ1-2; tentative D call: TRBD1 (5 bases). The CDR3 DNA follows: TGTGCCAGCAGCTTAGGGGGCCGATTGTATGGCTACACCTTC. Its protein is CASSLGGRLYGYTF.